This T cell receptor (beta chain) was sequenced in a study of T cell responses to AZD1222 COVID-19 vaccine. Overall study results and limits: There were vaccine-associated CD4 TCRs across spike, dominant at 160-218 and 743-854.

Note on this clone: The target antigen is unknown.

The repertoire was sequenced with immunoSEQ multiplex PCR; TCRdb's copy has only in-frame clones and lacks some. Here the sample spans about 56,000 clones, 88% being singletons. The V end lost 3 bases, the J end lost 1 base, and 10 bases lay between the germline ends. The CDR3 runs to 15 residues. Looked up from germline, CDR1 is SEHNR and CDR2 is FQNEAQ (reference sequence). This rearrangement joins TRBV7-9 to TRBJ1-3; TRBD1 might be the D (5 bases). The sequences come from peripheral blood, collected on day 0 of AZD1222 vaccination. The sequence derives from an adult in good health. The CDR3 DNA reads TGTGCCAGCAGCTTGACAGCCCAGTCTGGAAACACCATATATTTT. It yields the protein CASSLTAQSGNTIYF.